Sequencing of this TCR beta chain was carried out in a study of blood T cell repertoires in COVID-19. Germline V gene sequence: CDR1 SGHDN, CDR2 FVKESK. This CDR3 comprises 16 residues. V lost 3 bases, J lost 0 bases, and 14 bases lay in between. TCRdb's copy holds only in-frame clones and misses some; the assay was immunoSEQ multiplex PCR. The sample consists of under 250,000 clones, roughly 82% of them appearing once. This clonotype was obtained from a man of 80 years or more with acute or convalescent COVID-19. The chain carries TRBV14 and TRBJ2-5; the D gene is possibly TRBD1 (6 bases). The material sequenced was peripheral blood. The CDR3 reads CASSHGQLKNQETQYF. The CDR3 nucleotides are TGTGCCAGCAGCCATGGACAGCTGAAAAACCAAGAGACCCAGTACTTC.